This T cell receptor (beta chain) stems from a study of Graves' ophthalmopathy and Graves' hyperthyroidism. Amplifying from RNA transcripts, the study obtained TCR beta CDR3 regions. A first-round RT-PCR used HTBI primers, followed by a second-round multiplex PCR. TCRdb re-called the multiplex PCR reads with MiXCR, one entry per CDR3 protein. In the table there are 300,000 or so distinct CDR3 sequences, under 20% of which are singletons. The CDR3 sequence is 16 residues long. V was clipped by 1 base and J by 4 bases; unmatched bases: 5. CDR1 and CDR2 from the germline V gene are SGHVS and FQNEAQ. Many counts were recorded for this clonotype. Its antigen is not identified. Broader study findings: The model's ophthalmopathy progression predictions had approximately 71% sensitivity and 72.22% specificity.

A 10 ml volume of fresh peripheral blood provided the PBMCs. The V and J genes are TRBV7-8 and TRBJ2-1; 9 bases fit TRBD2. The sequence was collected from an adult man with Graves' ophthalmopathy. Sequenced material: peripheral blood. The CDR3 protein is CASSLERGVVYNEQFF. The CDR3 DNA follows: TGTGCCAGCAGCTTAGAGCGGGGGGTTGTATACAATGAGCAGTTCTTC.